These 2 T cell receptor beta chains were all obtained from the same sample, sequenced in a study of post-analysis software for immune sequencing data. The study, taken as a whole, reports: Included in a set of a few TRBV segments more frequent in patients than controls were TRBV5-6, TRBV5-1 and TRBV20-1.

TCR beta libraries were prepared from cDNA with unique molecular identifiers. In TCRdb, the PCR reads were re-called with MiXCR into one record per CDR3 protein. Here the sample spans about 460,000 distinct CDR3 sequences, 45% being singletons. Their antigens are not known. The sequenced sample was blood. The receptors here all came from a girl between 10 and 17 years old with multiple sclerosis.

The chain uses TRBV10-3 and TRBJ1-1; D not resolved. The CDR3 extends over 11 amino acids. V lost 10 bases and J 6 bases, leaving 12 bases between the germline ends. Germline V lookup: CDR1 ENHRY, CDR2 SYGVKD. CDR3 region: CATADPSEAFF. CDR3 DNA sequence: TGTGCCACCGCGGACCCTTCTGAAGCTTTCTTT.

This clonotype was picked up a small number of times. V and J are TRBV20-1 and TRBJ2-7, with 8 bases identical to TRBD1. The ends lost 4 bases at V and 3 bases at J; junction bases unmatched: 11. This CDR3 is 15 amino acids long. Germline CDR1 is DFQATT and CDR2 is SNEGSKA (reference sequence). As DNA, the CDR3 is TGCAGTGCTAATGTCGGGGACAGGCTAATCTACGAGCAGTACTTC. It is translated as CSANVGDRLIYEQYF.